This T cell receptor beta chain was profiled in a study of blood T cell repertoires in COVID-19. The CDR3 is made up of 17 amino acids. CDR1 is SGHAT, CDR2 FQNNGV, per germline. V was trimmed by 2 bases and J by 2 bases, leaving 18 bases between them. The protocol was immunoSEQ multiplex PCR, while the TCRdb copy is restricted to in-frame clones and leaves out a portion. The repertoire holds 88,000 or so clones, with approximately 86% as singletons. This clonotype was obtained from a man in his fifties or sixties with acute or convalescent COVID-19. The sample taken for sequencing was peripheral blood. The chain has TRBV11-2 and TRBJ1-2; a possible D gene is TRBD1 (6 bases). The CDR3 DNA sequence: TGTGCCAGCAGCTTATCAGGCCAGGGGAGCCCCAACTATGGCTACACCTTC. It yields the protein CASSLSGQGSPNYGYTF.